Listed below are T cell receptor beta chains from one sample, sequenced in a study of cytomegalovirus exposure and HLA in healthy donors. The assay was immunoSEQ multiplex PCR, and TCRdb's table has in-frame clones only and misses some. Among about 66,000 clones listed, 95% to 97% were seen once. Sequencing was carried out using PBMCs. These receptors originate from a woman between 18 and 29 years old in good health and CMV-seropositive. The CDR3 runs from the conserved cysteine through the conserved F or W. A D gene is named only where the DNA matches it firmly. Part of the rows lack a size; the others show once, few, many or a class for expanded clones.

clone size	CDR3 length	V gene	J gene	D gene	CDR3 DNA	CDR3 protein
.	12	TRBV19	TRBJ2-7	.	TGTGCCACCTCAGATCTCTCCTACGAGCAGTACTTC	CATSDLSYEQYF
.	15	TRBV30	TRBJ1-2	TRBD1	TGTGCCTGGAGTGTCTTCAGGGGGCGTAACTATGGCTACACCTTC	CAWSVFRGRNYGYTF
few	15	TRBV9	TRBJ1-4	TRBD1	TGTGCCAGCAGCAGCGACAGGGGGCTGGGTGAAAAACTGTTTTTT	CASSSDRGLGEKLFF
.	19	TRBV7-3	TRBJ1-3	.	TGTGCCAGCAGCTTATATTGTCCCAGGGGCTTTCGTTGTGGAAACACCATATATTTT	CASSLYCPRGFRCGNTIYF
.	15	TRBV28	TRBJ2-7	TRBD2	TGTGCCAGCAGTTTAAGCGGGAGGGGCAGCCACGAGCAGTACTTC	CASSLSGRGSHEQYF
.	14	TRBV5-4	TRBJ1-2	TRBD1	TGTGCCAGCAGCCCCGGACAGGCAAACTATGGCTACACCTTC	CASSPGQANYGYTF
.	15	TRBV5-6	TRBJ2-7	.	TGTGCCAGCAGCTTGGCGCCAGCGGGTAATTACGAGCAGTACTTC	CASSLAPAGNYEQYF
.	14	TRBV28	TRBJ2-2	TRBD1	TGTGCCAGTTACAGGGGATGGAACACCGGGGAGCTGTTTTTT	CASYRGWNTGELFF
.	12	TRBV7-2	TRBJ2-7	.	TGTGCCAGCAGGGATATGACACGCGAGCAGTACTTC	CASRDMTREQYF
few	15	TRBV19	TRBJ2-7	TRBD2	TGTGCCAGTAGTATAGGGACTAGCGTGGAATACGAGCAGTACTTC	CASSIGTSVEYEQYF
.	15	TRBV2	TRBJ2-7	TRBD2	TGTGCCAGCAGTGAAAGTAGCGGGAGGACCTACGAGCAGTACTTC	CASSESSGRTYEQYF
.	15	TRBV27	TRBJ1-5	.	TGTGCCAGCAGTTTACGGGCAGGGACAAATCAGCCCCAGCATTTT	CASSLRAGTNQPQHF